The rows below give T cell receptor beta chains drawn from one sample of a study of vaccination effects on CD4 cells after COVID-19. Produced via immunoSEQ multiplex PCR; TCRdb's table is partial and in-frame only. The sample carries about 45,000 clones, around four fifths recorded once. No antigen has been identified for these receptors. Sequencing used CD4+ T cells from PBMCs cultured without peptide, obtained before COVID-19 vaccination. These receptors were obtained from a human donor who had a prior SARS-CoV-2 infection. Each CDR3 is given with its conserved first and last residue. The D gene is left open where the match is weak. Clone size is stated in some rows and not others, as once, few, many or a class when expanded.

cdr3_nt,cdr3_aa,clone_size,j_call,d_call,cdr3_length,v_call
TGCAGCGTTGATAGTAGCGGGTCCCCCCACAATGAGCAGTTCTTC,CSVDSSGSPHNEQFF,NA,TRBJ2-1,TRBD2,15,TRBV29-1
TGTGCCAGCAGCTCCGGTGGTGGGAGCGAGCAGTACTTC,CASSSGGGSEQYF,NA,TRBJ2-7,NA,13,TRBV11-2
TGTGCCAGCAGGTTGACAGGGGCTGGAAACACCATATATTTT,CASRLTGAGNTIYF,NA,TRBJ1-3,TRBD1,14,TRBV7-9
TGTGCCAGCAGTCCCTACGGTAGCATTCAGTACTTC,CASSPYGSIQYF,NA,TRBJ2-4,NA,12,TRBV12-3/TRBV12-4
TGTGCCTGGAGTCTAAGTAGCTATGGCTACACCTTC,CAWSLSSYGYTF,few,TRBJ1-2,NA,12,TRBV30
TGCAGTGCCAGTGGTACAGGGATAGGATACGAGCAGTACTTC,CSASGTGIGYEQYF,NA,TRBJ2-7,NA,14,TRBV20-1
TGTGCCTGGAGTCGCGGGACAGGGGATACGTCCGACTATGGCTACACCTTC,CAWSRGTGDTSDYGYTF,NA,TRBJ1-2,TRBD1,17,TRBV30
TGTGCCAGCAGCGTAGCCGAGGGACTAGCGCAGGGTGAGCAGTTCTTC,CASSVAEGLAQGEQFF,NA,TRBJ2-1,TRBD2,16,TRBV9
TGTGCCAGCAGCCGGACAGGGTCCGGGGAGCAGTACTTC,CASSRTGSGEQYF,NA,TRBJ2-7,TRBD1,13,TRBV7-3
TGTGCCAGCAGCCCTGATGAGACCCAGTACTTC,CASSPDETQYF,NA,TRBJ2-5,NA,11,TRBV7-9
TGTGCCAGCAGCTTGGGCCCCTATAGCGGGGAGGTAGACGCTGAAGCTTTCTTT,CASSLGPYSGEVDAEAFF,NA,TRBJ1-1,NA,18,TRBV5-6
TGTGCCAGCAGCTTAATTGCGAACACCGGGGAGCTGTTTTTT,CASSLIANTGELFF,NA,TRBJ2-2,NA,14,TRBV7-3
TGCGCCAGCACGGACAGGGGGCGGAGGTGCAATCAGCCCCAGCATTTT,CASTDRGRRCNQPQHF,NA,TRBJ1-5,TRBD1,16,TRBV23-1
TGTGCCAGCAGCACTCGGGGGGCAACTAATGAAAAACTGTTTTTT,CASSTRGATNEKLFF,NA,TRBJ1-4,NA,15,TRBV7-9
TGTGCCAGCAGTCGAGACAGGGGGAGCTCCTACGAGCAGTACTTC,CASSRDRGSSYEQYF,NA,TRBJ2-7,TRBD1,15,TRBV11-1
TGTGCCAGCGGGCCCCAGACTAGCGGCACCGGGGAGCTGTTTTTT,CASGPQTSGTGELFF,NA,TRBJ2-2,TRBD2,15,TRBV6-5
TGTGCCAGCAGCTTCTTAGCGGGAGTAACAGATACGCAGTATTTT,CASSFLAGVTDTQYF,NA,TRBJ2-3,TRBD2,15,TRBV7-2
TGTGCCTGGAGTGTAGGAGGTAGGGGTTTCCTCTATGGCTACACCTTC,CAWSVGGRGFLYGYTF,NA,TRBJ1-2,NA,16,TRBV30
TGTGCCAGCGGCAGGGCCGGGGAGCTGTTTTTT,CASGRAGELFF,NA,TRBJ2-2,NA,11,TRBV6-5
TGTGCCAGCAGCTTATTGGGTTCCGCGAACACCGGGGAGCTGTTTTTT,CASSLLGSANTGELFF,few,TRBJ2-2,NA,16,TRBV7-3
TGTGCCAGCAGTATAACAGGGGCCGCGTGGACCCAGTACTTC,CASSITGAAWTQYF,few,TRBJ2-5,TRBD1,14,TRBV27
TGTGCCTTGGAGGCCGGGACAGGGGGACAGCCCCAGCATTTT,CALEAGTGGQPQHF,NA,TRBJ1-5,TRBD1,14,TRBV30